This TCR beta chain was sequenced for a study of beta chain features in type 1 diabetes. The study, taken as a whole, reports: Shorter TCRB CDR3s, moderately but significantly so, were found in Type 1 diabetes patients in all four CD4+ subsets. The VDJ junctions of type 1 diabetes patients carried fewer insertions and more deletions.

About this clone: Its specificity is not known.

Isolated RNA was reverse transcribed in full, so expressed TCRB transcripts were sequenced. Sequencing of stem cell-like memory T cell samples yielded 1 million to 1.3 million reads on average. Clones were read by immunoSEQ multiplex PCR, and TCRdb kept only the in-frame ones, dropping some. This table has 40,000 to 55,000 clones, approximately 43% appearing once. Stem cell-like memory, regulatory, central memory and naive CD4+ cells were sorted via CD45RO/CCR7/CD25/CD127/CD95/CD27. The CDR3 consists of 13 residues. Deletions cut 5 bases from V and 9 bases from J, with 14 bases between. Germline V lookup: CDR1 SGHTA, CDR2 FQGTGA.

Source material: stem cell memory CD4+ T cells from blood. This sequence was found in a man younger than 40 with type 1 diabetes. The chain links TRBV7-3 to TRBJ2-1; the D gene is possibly TRBD1 (6 bases). The CDR3 reads CASSASGAGEQFF. CDR3 nucleotide sequence: TGTGCCAGCAGCGCGTCAGGGGCGGGTGAGCAGTTCTTC.